This TCR beta chain was sequenced for a study of shared clonotypes between healthy human individuals. Study context: Donors consisted of a couple of women and a few men between 18 and 49.

The CDR3 is 10 amino acids. CDR1 and CDR2 (germline): SQVTM, ANQGSEA. CD45RO-negative, CCR7-positively selected cells formed the naive CD8 fraction, excluding terminally differentiated effector memory CD45RA+ cells. Assay execution took place at the deep level. Profiled with immunoSEQ multiplex PCR; TCRdb holds only in-frame clones, not every one. The repertoire includes millions of clones, roughly 91% of them detected once, and under 2% sits in the top ten. The V call is TRBV29-1, the J call TRBJ1-2; no definite D call. This TCR was sampled from a man between 18 and 35 years old in good health. Some clones in this sample may be carry-over from other donors' samples. The specimen sequenced was naive CD8+ T cells from PBMCs. The CDR3 is CSSFGEGYTF. The CDR3 DNA follows: TGCAGTAGTTTCGGGGAGGGCTACACCTTC.